The sequence of this T cell receptor beta chain was determined in a study of siplizumab effects on memory and regulatory T cells. General study points: Naive versus memory phenotype went unassigned for roughly 75-97% of proliferating CD4+ or CD8+ clones. It seemed that naive T cells were more diverse than memory cells and were major contributors to the alloresponse. Under siplizumab, an average around 69% of mappable alloreactive CD4+ clones were Treg-derived, compared with under 35% in controls.

Points on this clone: Its antigen remains unidentified.

The germline gives CDR1 SEHNR, CDR2 FQNEAQ (reference sequence). The V end lost 6 bases, the J end lost 5 bases, and 13 bases lay between the germline ends. The CDR3 is made up of 13 amino acids. Profiling relied on immunoSEQ multiplex PCR, and the TCRdb table lists in-frame clones only, not all of them. The sample holds roughly 75,000 clones; around 93% are singletons and the top ten take roughly 5.2%. Material: CD8+ T cells sorted from blood. The clonotype was recovered from a human donor in good health. This chain uses TRBV7-9 with TRBJ1-1, with a weak D call TRBD1 (5 bases). CDR3 sequence (DNA): TGTGCCAGCAGGTTGGGGGGAGGGACTGAAGCTTTCTTT. This translates into CASRLGGGTEAFF. The full variable domain, completed using reference TRBV7-9 and TRBJ1-1, is DTGVSQNPRHKITKRGQNVTFRCDPISEHNRLYWYRQTLGQGPEFLTYFQNEAQLEKSRLLSDRFSAERPKGSFSTLEIQRTEQGDSAMYLCASRLGGGTEAFFGQGTRLTVV.